Shown below are 26 T cell receptor beta chains from a single sample sequenced in a study of Graves' ophthalmopathy and Graves' hyperthyroidism. Scientists amplified the TCR beta CDR3 regions from RNA transcripts. Amplification began with first-round RT-PCR using HTBI primers, then second-round multiplex PCR was performed. From the multiplex PCR reads, TCRdb called clonotypes with MiXCR, one entry per CDR3 protein. The sample holds fewer than 400,000 distinct CDR3 sequences, 15% to 20% seen once. The specimen was peripheral blood. These receptors came from a woman younger than 35 with Graves' ophthalmopathy.

The CDR3 DNA is TGTGCCAGCAGTCCCGGGACTAGCGGGGCCGAGCAGTACTTC. This translates into CASSPGTSGAEQYF. V usage is TRBV6-2 or TRBV6-3 and J usage is TRBJ2-7, with 13 positions matching TRBD2. The CDR3 is made up of 14 amino acids. CDR1 is MNHEY, CDR2 SVGEGT, per germline. V lost 5 bases and J lost 6; bases outside the gene matches: 4.

The chain links TRBV7-9 to TRBJ2-7, with D perhaps matching TRBD2 (6 bases). V lost 1 base to trimming and J lost 3 bases, with 13 bases between them. The CDR3 length is 15 residues. Germline loops: CDR1 SEHNR, CDR2 FQNEAQ (reference sequence). CDR3 bases: TGTGCCAGCAGCTTAGTTGGTGCGGGGAGCTACGAGCAGTACTTC. Translation: CASSLVGAGSYEQYF.

This clonotype was counted at least ten times. The chain carries TRBV28 and TRBJ2-4, with 8 bases aligning to TRBD1. Looked up from germline, CDR1 is MDHEN and CDR2 is SYDVKM. J lost 11 bases, V lost 4 bases, and 13 bases had no gene match. This CDR3 has 15 amino acids. The CDR3 region has the DNA TGTGCCAGCAGTTACAATTTGGGACAGGTGACTGTTCAGTACTTC. This translates into CASSYNLGQVTVQYF.

In this sample, this clonotype turned up a few times. The rearrangement joins TRBV3-1 to TRBJ1-1; no definite D call. Germline values: CDR1 LGHDT, CDR2 YNNKEL (reference sequence). The V and J ends lost 1 base and 0 bases respectively, with 12 bases between them. This CDR3 region has 16 residues. The CDR3 DNA reads as TGTGCCAGCAGCCAAGGGGGAGCAGACATGAACACTGAAGCTTTCTTT. Its translation: CASSQGGADMNTEAFF.

This clonotype was counted ten times or more. The rearrangement joins TRBV29-1 to TRBJ1-1; D gene ambiguous. The V end was cut by 6 bases, the J end by 4 bases, with 15 bases between. This CDR3 comprises 13 residues. From germline, CDR1 is SQVTM and CDR2 ANQGSEA. The CDR3, as DNA: TGCAGCGTCGGGAACGCCAGGCCCACTGAAGCTTTCTTT. Protein product: CSVGNARPTEAFF.

This clonotype turned up a few times. The chain is built from TRBV6-1 and TRBJ1-2; D is unresolved. Germline CDR1 MNHNS, CDR2 SASEGT. This CDR3 region has 13 residues. Between the trimmed V and J ends, which lost 0 bases and 5 bases, there was a span of 7 bases. CDR3 sequence reads: CASSEAEGYGYTF. CDR3 nucleotides: TGTGCCAGCAGTGAAGCGGAAGGGTATGGCTACACCTTC.

This clonotype was picked up one time. CDR3 coding DNA: TGCAGTGCTAGAGATGGGGACAGGACAGAGACCCAGTACTTC. Amino acid sequence: CSARDGDRTETQYF. This chain links TRBV20-1 with TRBJ2-5; 8 nucleotides agree with TRBD1. Trimming took 0 bases from V and 4 from J; bases not matched to a gene: 4. Germline V CDR1 and CDR2: DFQATT, SNEGSKA (reference sequence). The CDR3 runs to 14 residues.

The chain recombines TRBV9 with TRBJ1-3, with D possibly matching TRBD1 (5 bases). V lost 2 bases, J lost 0 bases, and 15 bases lay in between. Germline-derived CDR1 and CDR2 are SGDLS and YYNGEE. The CDR3 spans 17 residues. In nucleotides, the CDR3 is TGTGCCAGCAGCGTGGACAACAGAGGTTTCTCTGGAAACACCATATATTTT. Protein: CASSVDNRGFSGNTIYF. Complete variable domain (other parts from reference TRBV9 and TRBJ1-3): DSGVTQTPKHLITATGQRVTLRCSPRSGDLSVYWYQQSLDQGLQFLIQYYNGEERAKGNILERFSAQQFPDLHSELNLSSLELGDSALYFCASSVDNRGFSGNTIYFGEGSWLTVV.

The chain carries TRBV12-5 and TRBJ1-5; D is perhaps TRBD1 (5 bases). The CDR3 is 18 residues long. V lost 0 bases, J lost 4 bases, and 19 bases lay in between. Germline assignment: CDR1 LGHNT and CDR2 FRNRAP. The CDR3 region has the DNA TGTGCTAGTGGTTTGGTATCCGCAAGGGGCCCGGAGAATCAGCCCCAGCATTTT. Translating it yields CASGLVSARGPENQPQHF. The full variable domain, in which reference TRBV12-5 and TRBJ1-5 provide the parts outside the CDR3, is DARVTQTPRHKVTEMGQEVTMRCQPILGHNTVFWYRQTMMQGLELLAYFRNRAPLDDSGMPKDRFSAEMPDATLATLKIQPSEPRDSAVYFCASGLVSARGPENQPQHFGDGTRLSIL.

This clonotype has a count of ten or more. The J gene is TRBJ1-5, the V gene TRBV2; D gene unclear. The V end lost 2 bases, the J end lost 5 bases, and 10 bases lay between the germline ends. Germline CDR1 and CDR2: SNHLY and FYNNEI. CDR3 length: 14 amino acids. DNA for the CDR3: TGTGCCAGCAGTGAAACCACGGGATATCAGCCCCAGCATTTT. Encoded protein: CASSETTGYQPQHF.

This sequence joins TRBV6-2 or TRBV6-3 and TRBJ2-7; a weak D match, TRBD2 (6 bases). CDR1 is MNHEY, CDR2 SVGEGT, per germline. V lost 6 bases and J lost 0, with 12 bases in between. The CDR3 totals 14 residues. The CDR3 DNA sequence: TGTGCCAGCAGGGGCCCGGGGGTCTCCTACGAGCAGTACTTC. It encodes CASRGPGVSYEQYF.

This sequence joins TRBV28 and TRBJ2-7; 8 nucleotides agree with TRBD1. Germline loops: CDR1 MDHEN, CDR2 SYDVKM. V gave up 8 bases and J gave up 4 bases; unmatched junction bases: 10. CDR3 length equals 14 residues. The chain's CDR3 is CASRETGGRYEQYF. As DNA, the CDR3 is TGTGCCAGCCGTGAAACAGGGGGAAGATACGAGCAGTACTTC.

This clonotype was seen ten or more times. The rearrangement joins TRBV3-1 to TRBJ2-7; D is unresolved. Trimming removed 1 base from V and 6 bases from J, with 7 bases in between. This CDR3 has 12 amino acids. The germline V gene encodes CDR1 LGHDT and CDR2 YNNKEL (reference sequence). The CDR3 sequence is CASSQVLSEQYF. The CDR3 nucleotides read TGTGCCAGCAGCCAAGTCCTGAGCGAGCAGTACTTC.

The V call is TRBV28, the J call TRBJ1-1; 7 positions match TRBD1. The V gene end was trimmed by 6 bases and the J gene end by 5 bases; junction bases not matched to a gene: 15. Germline CDR1 is MDHEN and CDR2 is SYDVKM. The CDR3 has 16 amino acids. The CDR3 DNA reads as TGTGCCAGCAGCAGTCCGGCGACAGGGAGGGAAACTGAAGCTTTCTTT. It encodes CASSSPATGRETEAFF. Combining the CDR3 with reference TRBV28 and TRBJ1-1 gives the whole variable domain DVKVTQSSRYLVKRTGEKVFLECVQDMDHENMFWYRQDPGLGLRLIYFSYDVKMKEKGDIPEGYSVSREKKERFSLILESASTNQTSMYLCASSSPATGRETEAFFGQGTRLTVV.

Notes on this clonotype: A much bigger clone sits one base away, suggesting this may be a read error. V usage is TRBV2 and J usage is TRBJ2-5; 10 nucleotides match TRBD2. Germline assignment: CDR1 SNHLY and CDR2 FYNNEI. The V gene end was trimmed by 10 bases and the J gene end by 1 base; junction bases not matched to a gene: 9. The CDR3 sequence is 15 residues long. The CDR3 protein is CATRASGGSQETQYF. CDR3 in DNA: TGTGCCACCAGAGCTAGCGGGGGTTCCCAAGAGACCCAGTACTTC.

V is TRBV6-1 and J is TRBJ2-7, with 7 positions matching TRBD2. Germline CDR1 MNHNS, CDR2 SASEGT. CDR3 length equals 14 residues. V trimming: 6 bases; J trimming: 5 bases; junction bases outside the gene matches: 10. The CDR3 bases are TGTGCCAGCAGCACCAGACTAGCAATCGACGAGCAGTACTTC. It yields the protein CASSTRLAIDEQYF.

This clonotype was seen repeatedly, ten times or more. The V gene is TRBV18, the J gene TRBJ1-5; D might be TRBD1 (6 bases). The CDR3 totals 16 residues. Germline CDR1 KGHSH, CDR2 LQKENI. Trimming removed 0 bases from V and 3 bases from J, with 12 bases in between. CDR3 loop: CASSPPGGQFNQPQHF. CDR3 nucleotide sequence: TGTGCCAGCTCACCACCGGGGGGCCAGTTCAATCAGCCCCAGCATTTT.

This clonotype has at least ten counts. The J gene is TRBJ2-2, the V gene TRBV6-2 or TRBV6-3; no clear D. The CDR3 runs 15 residues. The V gene's germline CDR1 is MNHEY and CDR2 SVGEGT. The V end lost 2 bases, the J end lost 6 bases, and 13 bases lay between the germline ends. CDR3 in DNA: TGTGCCAGCAGTTACCTTAATTTCCTGGCCGGGGAGCTGTTTTTT. Encoded protein: CASSYLNFLAGELFF.

This clonotype was seen a few times. The rearrangement links TRBV5-1 to TRBJ2-2, with D possibly being TRBD2 (5 bases). The CDR3 loop spans 17 amino acids. V was shortened by 3 bases and J by 5 bases, with 20 bases between the two germline ends. Germline CDR1 and CDR2: SGHRS and YFSETQ. The CDR3 is CASSSRASKTGTGELFF. As DNA, the CDR3 is TGCGCCAGCAGCTCCCGGGCCTCAAAAACGGGGACCGGGGAGCTGTTTTTT.

This clonotype was observed many times. V is TRBV7-8 and J is TRBJ2-5, with 10 bases matching TRBD2. V lost 3 bases to trimming and J lost 5 bases; unmatched junction nucleotides: 12. Germline assignment: CDR1 SGHVS and CDR2 FQNEAQ. This CDR3 is built from 17 residues. The CDR3 spells CASSLVSAGGQRETQYF. For the CDR3, the DNA is TGTGCCAGCAGCTTGGTGTCAGCGGGAGGGCAACGGGAGACCCAGTACTTC.

In this sample, this clonotype turned up many times. V usage is TRBV19 and J usage is TRBJ2-4, with D maybe TRBD2 (5 bases). V shed 6 bases and J shed 9 bases, with 18 bases lying between them. This CDR3 comprises 14 residues. The germline gives CDR1 LNHDA, CDR2 SQIVND (reference sequence). The CDR3 DNA sequence: TGTGCCAGTAGGGTCGGGGAGAAGCAAGGCATTCAGTACTTC. Its translation is CASRVGEKQGIQYF.

This clonotype was seen many times. The V gene is TRBV18, the J gene TRBJ2-7; 8 nucleotides line up with TRBD1. J gave up 5 bases and V 4 bases, and 13 bases lay outside the gene matches. CDR1 KGHSH and CDR2 LQKENI come from the germline V gene. There are 16 residues in the CDR3. The CDR3 DNA is TGTGCCAGCTCACAACTCCCGACAGGGGCCAGCCACGAGCAGTACTTC. Translating it yields CASSQLPTGASHEQYF.

This clonotype was seen at least ten times. The chain links TRBV4-2 to TRBJ2-2; D remains ambiguous. The CDR3 runs 15 residues. Trimming took off 4 bases at V and 0 bases at J, with 9 bases between the two ends. CDR1 is LGHNA, CDR2 YNFKEQ, per germline. The CDR3 spells CASSPTPSNTGELFF. As DNA, the CDR3 is TGTGCCAGCAGCCCCACACCATCGAACACCGGGGAGCTGTTTTTT.

The table lists this clonotype with many counts. The V call is TRBV6-2 or TRBV6-3, the J call TRBJ1-1; TRBD1 might be the D (6 bases). This CDR3 is 12 amino acids long. The germline V gene has CDR1 MNHEY and CDR2 SVGEGT. Trimming shortened V by 4 bases and J by 8 bases, and 11 bases separated the two germline ends. This CDR3 reads CASSSRTAEAFF. The CDR3 DNA sequence: TGTGCCAGCAGTTCCCGGACAGCCGAAGCTTTCTTT.

The sample holds many counts of this clonotype. The chain recombines TRBV7-2 with TRBJ2-7; D perhaps matches TRBD2 (6 bases). Germline-derived CDR1 and CDR2 are SGHTA and FQGNSA. There are 14 residues in the CDR3. V lost 3 bases and J 3 bases, leaving 12 bases between the germline ends. The CDR3 DNA reads TGTGCCAGCAGCTTGTCTGGCGGGAACTACGAGCAGTACTTC. As protein: CASSLSGGNYEQYF.

There are many counts of this clonotype. The chain links TRBV2 to TRBJ2-7; 9 bases line up with TRBD2. This CDR3 is built from 14 residues. Losses at the gene ends were 7 bases for V and 9 bases for J; bases not matched to a gene: 13. The germline V gene encodes CDR1 SNHLY and CDR2 FYNNEI. CDR3 sequence reads: CASKETSGLTGQYF. DNA of the CDR3: TGTGCCAGCAAGGAAACTAGCGGGCTAACCGGGCAGTACTTC.